Below are 27 T cell receptor beta chains sequenced from a single sample in a study of cytomegalovirus exposure and HLA in healthy donors. The PCR made use of 60 Vbeta and 13 Jbeta primers. Produced via immunoSEQ multiplex PCR; TCRdb's table is partial and in-frame only. Here the sample spans around 140,000 clones, roughly 80% being singletons. Sequenced: PBMCs. These receptors were taken from a man aged 40-50 years in good health and CMV-seropositive.

The gene calls are TRBV28 and TRBJ2-3; 9 bases match TRBD2. CDR1 is MDHEN, CDR2 SYDVKM, per germline. With V trimmed by 1 base and J by 4 bases, 6 bases remained unmatched. The CDR3 totals 16 residues. CDR3 protein: CASSLSRTSVPDTQYF. The CDR3 nucleotides read TGTGCCAGCAGTTTATCCCGGACTAGCGTCCCAGATACGCAGTATTTT.

This chain uses TRBV12-5 with TRBJ2-4; 7 bases are shared with TRBD1. The CDR3 sequence is 13 residues long. Losses at the gene ends were 6 bases for V and 6 bases for J; bases not matched to a gene: 5. Germline lookup yields CDR1 LGHNT and CDR2 FRNRAP. The CDR3 bases are TGTGCTAGTGGCTCGGGACAGCCAAACATTCAGTACTTC. Translated: CASGSGQPNIQYF.

V gene TRBV5-4 combines with J gene TRBJ2-7, with TRBD1 identical over 10 bases. The CDR3 totals 14 residues. Germline-derived CDR1 and CDR2 are SGHNT and YYREEE (reference sequence). J was trimmed by 0 bases and V by 3 bases; bases with no gene match: 0. The CDR3 sequence is CASSWDRGSYEQYF. CDR3 DNA sequence: TGTGCCAGCAGCTGGGACAGGGGCTCCTACGAGCAGTACTTC.

V and J are TRBV5-1 and TRBJ1-1, with 7 bases identical to TRBD1. CDR1 and CDR2 from the germline V gene are SGHRS and YFSETQ. With V trimmed by 3 bases and J by 1 base, 3 bases remained unmatched. The CDR3 has 14 amino acids. CDR3 loop: CASSSDRTNTEAFF. The CDR3 coding sequence is TGCGCCAGCAGCTCGGACAGGACGAACACTGAAGCTTTCTTT.

The rearrangement uses TRBV28 and TRBJ2-3; unclear D gene. The CDR3 covers 18 residues. Per germline, CDR1 MDHEN and CDR2 SYDVKM. Between the trimmed V and J ends, which lost 4 bases and 2 bases, there was a span of 22 bases. The CDR3 here is CASSSQAEASTHTDTQYF. In nucleotides, the CDR3 is TGTGCCAGCAGTTCCCAAGCCGAAGCCTCTACTCACACAGATACGCAGTATTTT.

The chain carries TRBV5-4 and TRBJ2-3, with D perhaps matching TRBD2 (6 bases). CDR3 size: 15 residues. The germline V and J ends were trimmed by 3 bases and 0 bases, with 11 bases remaining between them. CDR1 is SGHNT, CDR2 YYREEE, per germline (reference sequence). The CDR3 sequence: CASSSPGTSTDTQYF. The CDR3 nucleotides read TGTGCCAGCAGCTCGCCAGGGACTAGCACAGATACGCAGTATTTT.

This chain uses TRBV11-2 with TRBJ2-1; 9 nucleotides align to TRBD1. This CDR3 comprises 14 residues. V lost 5 bases and J lost 6; bases outside the gene matches: 5. Germline CDR1 and CDR2: SGHAT and FQNNGV. The CDR3 nucleotides are TGTGCCAGCAGCCCCGGGACAGGGTTCAATGAGCAGTTCTTC. Protein product: CASSPGTGFNEQFF.

V usage is TRBV4-2 and J usage is TRBJ1-2; D perhaps matches TRBD1 (5 bases). Per the germline V gene, CDR1 is LGHNA and CDR2 is YNFKEQ. V was pared by 3 bases and J by 0 bases, with 11 bases between. This CDR3 has 15 amino acids. CDR3 sequence reads: CASSQGGGTNYGYTF. CDR3 sequence (DNA): TGTGCCAGCAGCCAGGGTGGGGGGACTAACTATGGCTACACCTTC.

The chain combines TRBV7-6 with TRBJ2-7; 7 bases are a match to TRBD1. The CDR3 is 15 residues long. Germline values: CDR1 SGHVS, CDR2 FNYEAQ. The V segment lost 5 bases and the J segment 2 bases; nucleotides outside the gene matches: 9. CDR3 sequence (DNA): TGTGCCAGCAGCCCCAGGGGGAGTAGTACCTACGAGCAGTACTTC. This gives the protein CASSPRGSSTYEQYF.

This clone has a handful of counts. V and J are TRBV13 and TRBJ2-7, with D possibly matching TRBD1 (6 bases). The germline V gene encodes CDR1 PRHDT and CDR2 FYEKMQ (reference sequence). The CDR3 has 14 residues. The V and J ends lost 6 bases and 3 bases respectively, with 15 bases between them. The CDR3 here is CASSQQGPNYEQYF. The CDR3 nucleotides are TGTGCCAGCAGTCAACAGGGCCCTAACTACGAGCAGTACTTC.

The chain recombines TRBV6-1 with TRBJ1-1, with a possible D match to TRBD1 (5 bases). Germline CDR1 reads MNHNS; CDR2 reads SASEGT. The CDR3 is 14 residues long. The V end was cut by 1 base, the J end by 5 bases, with 11 bases between. CDR3 amino acids: CASSEGQTTTEAFF. For the CDR3, the DNA is TGTGCCAGCAGTGAAGGACAGACAACAACTGAAGCTTTCTTT.

The chain employs TRBV19 and TRBJ2-3, with TRBD2 matching over 11 bases. The V gene's germline CDR1 is LNHDA and CDR2 SQIVND (reference sequence). Losses at the gene ends were 4 bases for V and 4 bases for J; bases not matched to a gene: 1. The CDR3 extends over 14 amino acids. The CDR3 DNA is TGTGCCAGTAGTAAACTAGCGGGAGCAGATACGCAGTATTTT. Its protein is CASSKLAGADTQYF.

The chain uses TRBV6-1 and TRBJ2-2; 7 bases are a match to TRBD2. The V gene's germline CDR1 is MNHNS and CDR2 SASEGT. The trim removed 6 bases at V and 5 bases at J, leaving 9 bases unmatched. The CDR3 is 15 residues long. DNA for the CDR3: TGTGCCAGCAGCCTGGGGGGGATCTCAACCGGGGAGCTGTTTTTT. Translated, it gives CASSLGGISTGELFF.

This clone was detected a few times. This CDR3 reads CASSQGRRGPPSLEAFF. The CDR3 DNA reads as TGTGCCAGCAGCCAAGGCCGAAGGGGCCCACCCTCCCTTGAAGCTTTCTTT. The chain carries TRBV4-2 and TRBJ1-1, with D possibly matching TRBD1 (5 bases). This CDR3 spans 17 amino acids. The germline CDR1 and CDR2 sequences are LGHNA and YNFKEQ. Deletions cut 1 base from V and 7 bases from J, with 22 bases between.

The rearrangement links TRBV19 to TRBJ2-2; tentative D call: TRBD2 (7 bases). Deletions cut 3 bases from V and 7 bases from J, with 15 bases between. CDR1 and CDR2 from the germline V gene are LNHDA and SQIVND (reference sequence). The CDR3 extends over 15 amino acids. CDR3 residues: CASSILRGGGGELFF. The DNA of the CDR3 is TGTGCCAGTAGTATTCTCCGGGGAGGGGGCGGGGAGCTGTTTTTT.

The chain couples TRBV11-2 to TRBJ1-5; TRBD1 might be the D (5 bases). Germline V gene data show CDR1 as SGHAT and CDR2 as FQNNGV. Trimming took 2 bases from V and 1 from J, leaving 9 bases between them. The CDR3 loop spans 15 amino acids. Written as DNA, the CDR3 is TGTGCCAGCAGCTTAACTGGGGGGAGCAATCAGCCCCAGCATTTT. Translating gives CASSLTGGSNQPQHF. Looking up the rest from reference TRBV11-2 and TRBJ1-5 gives the full variable domain: EAGVAQSPRYKIIEKRQSVAFWCNPISGHATLYWYQQILGQGPKLLIQFQNNGVVDDSQLPKDRFSAERLKGVDSTLKIQPAKLEDSAVYLCASSLTGGSNQPQHFGDGTRLSIL.

The genes are TRBV7-8 and TRBJ1-4; possible D gene TRBD1, 5 bases. The germline V gene encodes CDR1 SGHVS and CDR2 FQNEAQ. This CDR3 comprises 16 residues. The ends were cut back, 5 bases at V and 0 bases at J, with 13 bases in the middle. CDR3 loop: CASSRAGGATNEKLFF. CDR3 nucleotide sequence: TGTGCCAGCAGCCGGGCGGGGGGTGCAACTAATGAAAAACTGTTTTTT.

This clone was counted only a few times. The genes are TRBV28 and TRBJ1-2; D possibly corresponds to TRBD1 (6 bases). There are 14 residues in the CDR3. The V and J ends lost 4 bases and 4 bases respectively, with 13 bases between them. The germline CDR1 and CDR2 sequences are MDHEN and SYDVKM. CDR3 coding DNA: TGTGCCAGCAGTTGGGGGGGCGCCAGCTATGGCTACACCTTC. Amino acids: CASSWGGASYGYTF.

On this clone: The sample carries other DNA sequences with the same CDR3. The V and J genes are TRBV19 and TRBJ1-2; 7 bases map to TRBD1. J lost 4 bases, V lost 8 bases, and 4 bases had no gene match. The CDR3 length is 12 residues. CDR1 is LNHDA and CDR2 is SQIVND in the germline V gene (reference sequence). The CDR3 loop is CASSRQGYGYTF. CDR3 sequence (DNA): TGTGCCAGTTCTAGACAGGGCTATGGCTACACCTTC.

The chain combines TRBV19 with TRBJ2-3; maybe TRBD2 (6 bases). V was shortened by 8 bases and J by 2 bases, with 11 bases between the two germline ends. Looked up from germline, CDR1 is LNHDA and CDR2 is SQIVND (reference sequence). The CDR3 contains 13 residues. As DNA, the CDR3 is TGTGCCAGTCGGCGGGATTACACAGATACGCAGTATTTT. It translates to CASRRDYTDTQYF.

This chain connects TRBV6-6 to TRBJ2-1; weak D call: TRBD1 (6 bases). The V end was cut by 2 bases, the J end by 9 bases, with 14 bases between. The CDR3 is made up of 14 amino acids. Germline V gene lookup returns CDR1 MNHNY and CDR2 SVGAGI (reference sequence). The DNA of the CDR3 is TGTGCCAGCAGTTACGGGAACAGGGCAACTGAGCAGTTCTTC. Its protein is CASSYGNRATEQFF.

The chain is built from TRBV6-1 and TRBJ2-5, with D possibly TRBD2 on 5 matching bases. The tail of the sequence fits TRBJ2-7 better, so the J call may be wrong. Germline lookup yields CDR1 MNHNS and CDR2 SASEGT. CDR3 size: 14 residues. CDR3 nucleotides: TGTGCCAGCAGCCACCTAGCACTAAGCTACGAGCAGTACTTC. Translation: CASSHLALSYEQYF.

The DNA for the CDR3 is TGCGCCAGCAGCGACCCTAGCGGAGCCTACAATGAGCAGTTCTTC. Protein product: CASSDPSGAYNEQFF. The chain carries TRBV5-1 and TRBJ2-1, with 7 bases identical to TRBD2. In germline, CDR1 is SGHRS, CDR2 YFSETQ. Trimming at V came to 4 bases and at J to 2 bases, leaving 6 bases not matched to a gene. The CDR3 is 15 amino acids.

The CDR3 DNA reads as TGTGCCAGCAGCGTCGGGACAGGCACAGATACGCAGTATTTT. It yields the protein CASSVGTGTDTQYF. The chain recombines TRBV5-4 with TRBJ2-3; TRBD1 matches at 7 bases. The CDR3 totals 14 residues. Trimming took 4 bases from V and 1 from J; bases not matched to a gene: 3. Germline CDR1 and CDR2: SGHNT and YYREEE (reference sequence).

The chain employs TRBV6-1 and TRBJ2-7, with D possibly TRBD2 on 6 matching bases. Trimming removed 7 bases at V and 6 bases at J, with 16 bases between. The CDR3 consists of 13 residues. Germline loops: CDR1 MNHNS, CDR2 SASEGT. The CDR3 coding sequence is TGTGCCAGCACCGGACCAGGGAGGCGCGAGCAGTACTTC. Amino acids: CASTGPGRREQYF.

The chain combines TRBV7-2 with TRBJ2-3, with 15 bases that match TRBD2. This CDR3 has 18 residues. V lost 6 bases to trimming and J lost 4 bases; unmatched junction nucleotides: 11. Germline CDR1 reads SGHTA; CDR2 reads FQGNSA. CDR3: CASSRNWTSGRVADTQYF. CDR3 bases: TGTGCCAGCAGTAGAAACTGGACTAGCGGGAGGGTGGCAGATACGCAGTATTTT.

J is TRBJ2-5 and V is TRBV27; D not certain. The CDR3 covers 13 residues. Germline V gene lookup returns CDR1 MNHEY and CDR2 SMNVEV (reference sequence). Trimming pared 8 bases from V and 4 bases from J, leaving 14 bases between. CDR3 sequence reads: CASGAQSGETQYF. Here the CDR3 DNA reads TGTGCCAGCGGAGCCCAGTCGGGAGAGACCCAGTACTTC.